Listed here are 10 T cell receptor beta chains from one sample, sequenced in a study of shared clonotypes between healthy human individuals. The protocol was immunoSEQ multiplex PCR, while the TCRdb copy is restricted to in-frame clones and leaves out a portion. The sample yields millions of clones, about 92% seen once. Specimen: naive CD4+ T cells sorted from blood. Subset of the sample: CD45RA+ positively selected. These receptor sequences come from a man between 18 and 29 years old in good health.

The rearrangement uses TRBV4-3 and TRBJ1-4; no reliable D call. This CDR3 has 13 residues. V gave up 3 bases and J gave up 8 bases, with 10 bases separating them. Per the germline V gene, CDR1 is LGHNA and CDR2 is YSLEER. The CDR3 sequence: CASSQREAEKLFF. DNA for the CDR3: TGCGCCAGCAGCCAGCGAGAGGCGGAAAAACTGTTTTTT.

The chain carries TRBV5-1 and TRBJ2-5, with 7 bases matching TRBD1. Per germline, CDR1 SGHRS and CDR2 YFSETQ. The V segment lost 3 bases and the J segment 1 base; nucleotides outside the gene matches: 6. The CDR3 is made up of 15 amino acids. The CDR3 region is CASSSNRGPQETQYF. The CDR3 region has the DNA TGCGCCAGCAGCTCCAACAGGGGACCCCAAGAGACCCAGTACTTC.

The CDR3 reads CASSYEDRVDNQPQHF. CDR3 DNA: TGTGCCAGCAGTTACGAGGACAGGGTCGACAATCAGCCCCAGCATTTT. The V gene is TRBV6-5, the J gene TRBJ1-5; 8 positions match TRBD1. CDR3 size: 16 residues. The V segment lost 2 bases and the J segment 3 bases; nucleotides outside the gene matches: 6. Per the germline V gene, CDR1 is MNHEY and CDR2 is SVGAGI.

V is TRBV7-8 and J is TRBJ2-5; TRBD2 is a possible D gene (6 bases). Trimming shortened V by 5 bases and J by 1 base, and 11 bases separated the two germline ends. The CDR3 spans 14 residues. CDR1 and CDR2 (germline): SGHVS, FQNEAQ. CDR3 in DNA: TGTGCCAGCAGCCAGGCGGGACCCCAAGAGACCCAGTACTTC. Translation gives CASSQAGPQETQYF.

This clone has only one observation. DNA for the CDR3: TGTGCCAGCAGCTTGGGACTAGCTCCCCTCTCAACTGACAATGAGCAGTTCTTC. Translated: CASSLGLAPLSTDNEQFF. This chain links TRBV5-4 with TRBJ2-1, with TRBD2 matching over 7 bases. This CDR3 has 18 amino acids. The V segment lost 0 bases and the J segment 5 bases; nucleotides outside the gene matches: 14. CDR1 SGHNT and CDR2 YYREEE come from the germline V gene (reference sequence).

The chain combines TRBV5-4 with TRBJ2-5; the match to TRBD1 covers 8 bases. Per the germline V gene, CDR1 is SGHNT and CDR2 is YYREEE (reference sequence). Trimming at V came to 0 bases and at J to 1 base, leaving 2 bases not matched to a gene. This CDR3 region has 15 residues. DNA of the CDR3: TGTGCCAGCAGCTTGGTGGACAGGGCCCAAGAGACCCAGTACTTC. It is translated as CASSLVDRAQETQYF.

CDR3 residues: CASSLLAYSYEQYF. The CDR3, as DNA: TGTGCCAGCAGCCTACTAGCGTACTCCTACGAGCAGTACTTC. This chain joins TRBV5-5 and TRBJ2-7, with 7 positions matching TRBD2. Germline V gene data show CDR1 as SGHKS and CDR2 as YYEKEE (reference sequence). This CDR3 has 14 residues. V lost 4 bases to trimming and J lost 0 bases; unmatched junction nucleotides: 4.

In the case of this clone: Distinct nucleotide sequences in the sample also encode this CDR3. This CDR3 reads CASSYSGSSYEQYF. The CDR3 DNA reads as TGCGCCAGCAGCTACAGCGGGAGCTCCTACGAGCAGTACTTC. The chain joins TRBV5-1 to TRBJ2-7, with 8 bases matching TRBD2. Germline loops: CDR1 SGHRS, CDR2 YFSETQ. The J segment lost 0 bases and the V segment lost 3 bases, leaving 2 bases of the junction unmatched. The CDR3 spans 14 residues. Full variable domain (rest looked up from reference TRBV5-1 and TRBJ2-7): KAGVTQTPRYLIKTRGQQVTLSCSPISGHRSVSWYQQTPGQGLQFLFEYFSETQRNKGNFPGRFSGRQFSNSRSEMNVSTLELGDSALYLCASSYSGSSYEQYFGPGTRLTVT.

With regard to this clone: Other nucleotide sequences in the sample specify the same CDR3. The chain links TRBV30 to TRBJ2-7; D is unresolved. The CDR3 length is 11 residues. In germline, CDR1 is GTSNPN, CDR2 SVGIG (reference sequence). Trimming shortened V by 0 bases and J by 4 bases, and 4 bases separated the two germline ends. The CDR3 is CAWSVRYEQYF. The CDR3 DNA sequence: TGTGCCTGGAGTGTCAGGTACGAGCAGTACTTC.

J is TRBJ2-7 and V is TRBV18, with D possibly matching TRBD1 (6 bases). V shed 5 bases and J shed 2 bases, with 16 bases lying between them. CDR3 length: 15 residues. CDR1 KGHSH and CDR2 LQKENI come from the germline V gene. CDR3 in amino acids: CASSEGQTSAYEQYF. CDR3 coding DNA: TGTGCCAGCTCAGAAGGACAGACATCGGCCTACGAGCAGTACTTC.